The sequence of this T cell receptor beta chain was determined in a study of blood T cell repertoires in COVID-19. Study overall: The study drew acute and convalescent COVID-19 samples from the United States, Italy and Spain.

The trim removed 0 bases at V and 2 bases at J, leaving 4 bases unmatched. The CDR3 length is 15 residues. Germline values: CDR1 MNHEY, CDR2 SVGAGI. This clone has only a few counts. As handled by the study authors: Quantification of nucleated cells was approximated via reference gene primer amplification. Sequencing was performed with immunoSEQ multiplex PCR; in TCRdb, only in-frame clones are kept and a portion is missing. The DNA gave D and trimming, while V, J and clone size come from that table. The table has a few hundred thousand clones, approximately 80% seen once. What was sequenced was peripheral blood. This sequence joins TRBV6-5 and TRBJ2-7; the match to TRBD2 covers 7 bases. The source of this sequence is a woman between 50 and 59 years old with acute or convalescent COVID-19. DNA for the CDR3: TGTGCCAGCAGTTACTCTGGGGGAGGGCCCTACGAGCAGTACTTC. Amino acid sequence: CASSYSGGGPYEQYF.